Shown below are 9 T cell receptor beta chains from a single sample sequenced in a study of response to subunit inactivated influenza vaccine. TCRdb itself ran the RT-PCR reads through MiXCR, one entry per CDR3 protein. The sample records 450,000 to 600,000 distinct CDR3 sequences, less than 8% being singletons. Specimen: PBMCs from blood, collected 23 months after vaccination. The receptor source for this set is a man between 50 and 69 years old who received an inactivated influenza vaccine.

The chain employs TRBV9 and TRBJ2-1; D not certain. There are 16 residues in the CDR3. Per the germline V gene, CDR1 is SGDLS and CDR2 is YYNGEE. V was pared by 4 bases and J by 0 bases, with 14 bases between. Here the CDR3 reads CASSPTALGSYNEQFF. The CDR3 nucleotides read TGTGCCAGCAGCCCCACCGCCTTAGGCTCCTACAATGAGCAGTTCTTC.

The V and J genes are TRBV10-3 and TRBJ2-7, with a tentative D call TRBD1 (7 bases). Germline V gives CDR1 ENHRY, CDR2 SYGVKD. V lost 4 bases and J 5 bases, leaving 18 bases between the germline ends. The CDR3 loop spans 15 amino acids. CDR3 amino acids: CAISGRRQGGHEQYF. CDR3 bases: TGTGCCATCAGTGGGCGGAGACAGGGAGGCCACGAGCAGTACTTC.

A note on this clonotype: At one end the junction does not follow the germline gene, possibly because of a read error. The CDR3 loop reads CASSRRLAVSQETKYF. The CDR3 DNA reads as TGTGCCAGCAGCCGGAGACTAGCGGTGTCACAAGAGACCAAGTACTTC. The J gene is TRBJ2-5, the V gene TRBV4-2, with 9 nucleotides matching TRBD2. There are 16 residues in the CDR3. Germline V gene sequence: CDR1 LGHNA, CDR2 YNFKEQ.

This clonotype appeared many times. The rearrangement uses TRBV12-3 or TRBV12-4 and TRBJ2-2; D unclear. This CDR3 region has 20 residues. The ends were cut back, 3 bases at V and 5 bases at J, with 28 bases in the middle. The CDR3 DNA reads TGTGCCAGCAGTTTTTCTCACGTGGCAGCTGGAAGGAGCCCTACCGGGGAGCTGTTTTTT. Translating it yields CASSFSHVAAGRSPTGELFF.

This clonotype was counted at least ten times. The chain links TRBV6-5 to TRBJ1-6; TRBD1 is a possible D gene (5 bases). The CDR3 has 14 residues. Trimming shortened V by 2 bases and J by 12 bases, and 14 bases separated the two germline ends. CDR1 and CDR2 (germline): MNHEY, SVGAGI. The CDR3: CASSYAVGGGPLHF. The CDR3 DNA reads as TGTGCCAGCAGTTACGCAGTTGGGGGTGGACCCCTCCACTTT.

The chain combines TRBV5-1 with TRBJ1-1; TRBD1 aligns across 9 bases. The ends lost 4 bases at V and 5 bases at J; junction bases unmatched: 12. The V gene's germline CDR1 is SGHRS and CDR2 YFSETQ. The CDR3 extends over 16 amino acids. This chain's CDR3 is CASSGSGTGSTTEAFF. CDR3 bases: TGCGCCAGCAGCGGCTCCGGGACAGGGTCGACAACTGAAGCTTTCTTT.

This clonotype was counted only a few times. J is TRBJ2-1 and V is TRBV20-1; no clear D gene. Trimming shortened V by 0 bases and J by 4 bases, and 16 bases separated the two germline ends. The V gene's germline CDR1 is DFQATT and CDR2 SNEGSKA (reference sequence). The CDR3 is 16 amino acids. CDR3 sequence: CSARDRERLLYNEQFF. CDR3 sequence (DNA): TGCAGTGCTAGAGATCGTGAGCGACTCCTTTACAATGAGCAGTTCTTC.

Only a few counts were recorded for this clonotype. The J gene is TRBJ2-5, the V gene TRBV12-3 or TRBV12-4; tentatively, D is TRBD1 (6 bases). This CDR3 contains 12 residues. The V gene lost 7 bases and the J gene lost 5 bases, with 11 bases spanning the gap. CDR3 sequence reads: CASKQGLETQYF. CDR3 DNA sequence: TGTGCCAGCAAACAGGGATTGGAGACCCAGTACTTC.

This clonotype was seen only a few times. The chain has TRBV11-1 and TRBJ2-4; D may be TRBD1 (5 bases). Trimming removed 0 bases at V and 2 bases at J, with 8 bases between. From germline, CDR1 is SGHAT and CDR2 FQDESV (reference sequence). CDR3 size: 15 residues. Written as DNA, the CDR3 is TGTGCCAGCAGCTTAGCGCCAGGGCCCAAAAACATTCAGTACTTC. The encoded protein is CASSLAPGPKNIQYF.